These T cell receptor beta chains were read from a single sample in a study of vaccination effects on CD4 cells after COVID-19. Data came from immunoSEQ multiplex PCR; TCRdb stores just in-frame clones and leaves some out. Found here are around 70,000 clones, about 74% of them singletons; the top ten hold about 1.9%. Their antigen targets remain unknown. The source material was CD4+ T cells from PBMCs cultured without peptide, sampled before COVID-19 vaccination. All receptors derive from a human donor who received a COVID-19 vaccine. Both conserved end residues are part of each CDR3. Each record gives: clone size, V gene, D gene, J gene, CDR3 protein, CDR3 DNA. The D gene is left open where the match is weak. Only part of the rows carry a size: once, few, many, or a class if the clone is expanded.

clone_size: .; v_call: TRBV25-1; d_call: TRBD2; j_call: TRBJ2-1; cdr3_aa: CASSPRLAGLYNEQFF; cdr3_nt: TGTGCCAGCAGTCCAAGACTAGCGGGGCTATACAATGAGCAGTTCTTC
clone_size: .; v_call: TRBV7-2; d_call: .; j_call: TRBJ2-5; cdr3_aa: CASSLDLVRLETQYF; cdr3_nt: TGTGCCAGCAGCTTAGATTTAGTCCGTCTTGAGACCCAGTACTTC
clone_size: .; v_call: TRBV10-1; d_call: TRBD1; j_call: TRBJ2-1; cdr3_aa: CASSGRDRGLNEQFF; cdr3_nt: TGCGCCAGCAGTGGCCGGGACAGGGGCTTAAATGAGCAGTTCTTC
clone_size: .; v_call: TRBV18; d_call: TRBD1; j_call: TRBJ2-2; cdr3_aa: CASSPGTGIIGELFF; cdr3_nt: TGTGCCAGCTCACCAGGGACAGGAATAATCGGGGAGCTGTTTTTT
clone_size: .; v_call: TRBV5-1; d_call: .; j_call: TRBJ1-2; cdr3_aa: CASSPVGLLYGYTF; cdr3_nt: TGCGCCAGCAGCCCCGTGGGACTCCTCTATGGCTACACCTTC
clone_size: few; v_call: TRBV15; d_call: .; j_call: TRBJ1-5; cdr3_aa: CATSRAPGLDQPQHF; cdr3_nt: TGTGCCACCAGCAGGGCCCCGGGTCTCGATCAGCCCCAGCATTTT
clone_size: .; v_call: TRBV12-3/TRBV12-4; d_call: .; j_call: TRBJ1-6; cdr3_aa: CASSQNSPLHF; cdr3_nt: TGTGCCAGCAGCCAAAATTCACCCCTCCACTTT
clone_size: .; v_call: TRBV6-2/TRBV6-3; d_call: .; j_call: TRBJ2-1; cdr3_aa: CASSYGQENEQFF; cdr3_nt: TGTGCCAGCAGTTATGGTCAGGAGAATGAGCAGTTCTTC
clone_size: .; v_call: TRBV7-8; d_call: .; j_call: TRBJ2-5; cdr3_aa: CASSFTDGRQTQYF; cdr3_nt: TGTGCCAGCAGCTTTACGGACGGTAGGCAGACCCAGTACTTC
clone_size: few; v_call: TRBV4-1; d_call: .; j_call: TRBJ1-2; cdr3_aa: CASSQISSYGYTF; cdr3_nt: TGCGCCAGCAGCCAAATCTCCAGCTATGGCTACACCTTC
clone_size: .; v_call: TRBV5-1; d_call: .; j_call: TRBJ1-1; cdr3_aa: CASSLGDLFTEAFF; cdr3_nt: TGCGCCAGCAGCTTGGGCGACCTTTTCACTGAAGCTTTCTTT
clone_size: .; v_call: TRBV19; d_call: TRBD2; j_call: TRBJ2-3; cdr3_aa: CASSKGRGSTDTQYF; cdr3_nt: TGTGCCAGTAGTAAGGGGAGGGGAAGCACAGATACGCAGTATTTT
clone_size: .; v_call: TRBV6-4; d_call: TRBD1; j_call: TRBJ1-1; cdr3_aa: CASNTGQGTEAFF; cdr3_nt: TGTGCCAGCAATACGGGACAGGGGACTGAAGCTTTCTTT
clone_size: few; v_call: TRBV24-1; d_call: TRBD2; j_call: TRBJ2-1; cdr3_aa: CATSDPTGGELEQFF; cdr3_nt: TGTGCCACCAGTGATCCCACGGGGGGAGAACTTGAGCAGTTCTTC
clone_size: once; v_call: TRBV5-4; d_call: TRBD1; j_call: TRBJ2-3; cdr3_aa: CASSTVNRGSVTDTQYF; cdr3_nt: TGTGCCAGCAGCACCGTAAACAGGGGGTCGGTGACAGATACGCAGTATTTT
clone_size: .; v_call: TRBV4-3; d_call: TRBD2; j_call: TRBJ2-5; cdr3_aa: CASSPEGRREETQYF; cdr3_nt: TGCGCCAGCAGCCCAGAGGGAAGGCGGGAGGAGACCCAGTACTTC
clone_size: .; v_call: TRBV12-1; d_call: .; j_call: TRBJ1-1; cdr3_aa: CASSQRGTGRDETEAFF; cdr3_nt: TGTGCCAGCAGCCAGCGAGGGACAGGCAGGGACGAGACTGAAGCTTTCTTT
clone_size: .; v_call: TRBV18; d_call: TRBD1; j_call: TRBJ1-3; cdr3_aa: CASSEQGLGNTIYF; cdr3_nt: TGTGCCAGCTCAGAACAGGGGCTTGGAAACACCATATATTTT
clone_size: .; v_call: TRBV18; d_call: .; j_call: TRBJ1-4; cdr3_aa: CASLGSINEKLFF; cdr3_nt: TGTGCCAGCTTGGGCAGTATTAATGAAAAACTGTTTTTT
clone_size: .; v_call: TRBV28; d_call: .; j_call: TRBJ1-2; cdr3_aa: CASSLGGRRRNYGYTF; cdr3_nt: TGTGCCAGCAGTTTAGGCGGGAGAAGAAGAAACTATGGCTACACCTTC
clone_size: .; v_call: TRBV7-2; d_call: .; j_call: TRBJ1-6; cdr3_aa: CASSLRTDLWDSPLHF; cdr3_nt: TGTGCCAGCAGCTTAAGGACAGACCTTTGGGATTCACCCCTCCACTTT
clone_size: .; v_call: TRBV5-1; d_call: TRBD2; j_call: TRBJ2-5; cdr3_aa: CASSLGTSGGRGETQYF; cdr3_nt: TGCGCCAGCAGCTTGGGGACTAGCGGGGGCCGGGGGGAGACCCAGTACTTC
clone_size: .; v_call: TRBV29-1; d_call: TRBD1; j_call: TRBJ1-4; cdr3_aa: CSGGQGSANEKLFF; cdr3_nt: TGCAGCGGAGGACAGGGGTCAGCTAATGAAAAACTGTTTTTT
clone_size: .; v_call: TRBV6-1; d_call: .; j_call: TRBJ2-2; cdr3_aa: CASIEWGDTGELFF; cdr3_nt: TGTGCCAGCATTGAATGGGGGGACACCGGGGAGCTGTTTTTT